The clone carrying this TCR beta chain was counted once. Antigen specificity is unknown. These data originate in a study of vaccination effects on CD4 cells after COVID-19. Study as a whole: Each participant received a vaccine that was either BNT162b2 or mRNA-1273, given as two doses. Findings and caveats of the study: Clones induced by infection and by vaccine showed marked clonal contraction late after vaccination.

Clones were read by immunoSEQ multiplex PCR, and TCRdb kept only the in-frame ones, dropping some. The sample includes more than 35,000 clones, 82% of them seen just once. On roughly day 10 of culture, CD4+ T cells were separated out. Deletions cut 6 bases from V and 1 base from J, with 10 bases between. CDR3 length: 15 residues. CDR1 and CDR2 (germline): LNHDA, SQIVND (reference sequence). The sample was CD4+ T cells from PBMCs cultured without peptide, taken before COVID-19 vaccination. The sequence derives from a human donor who received a COVID-19 vaccine. The chain combines TRBV19 with TRBJ2-6; a possible D gene is TRBD1 (5 bases). CDR3 coding DNA: TGTGCCAGTAGCATCCAGGGATCTGGGGCCAACGTCCTGACTTTC. This gives the protein CASSIQGSGANVLTF.